The next 17 T cell receptor beta chains were all read from a single sample in a study of OX40 agonist ivuxolimab in advanced cancers. TCRdb's table, derived via immunoSEQ multiplex PCR, lists solely in-frame clones and lacks some. The data contain just under 60,000 clones, around 93% of them singletons. Sequences were derived from CD4+ or CD8+ T cells sorted from blood, sampled in a trial of the OX40 agonist ivuxolimab. The receptors derive from an adult with an advanced solid tumor such as melanoma, head and neck, liver or kidney cancer.

This sequence joins TRBV4-1 and TRBJ2-6; TRBD1 agrees at 7 bases. Germline V gives CDR1 MGHRA, CDR2 YSYEKL. Unmatched junction bases numbered 14, after V lost 2 bases and J lost 4 bases. CDR3 size: 19 residues. Written as DNA, the CDR3 is TGCGCCAGCAGCCAAACCACAGGGGAATGGCTGCGGGGGGCCAACGTCCTGACTTTC. Protein: CASSQTTGEWLRGANVLTF.

This clone was observed a few times. The V gene is TRBV9, the J gene TRBJ2-1; 10 bases map to TRBD2. This CDR3 comprises 19 residues. After removal of 3 bases from V and 7 bases from J, the junction contained 19 bases not matched to a gene. Germline assignment: CDR1 SGDLS and CDR2 YYNGEE. The CDR3 region is CASSATPGLAITGGNEQFF. The CDR3 nucleotides are TGTGCCAGCAGCGCTACACCGGGACTAGCGATTACGGGGGGGAATGAGCAGTTCTTC. Supplemented by reference TRBV9 and TRBJ2-1, the full variable domain reads DSGVTQTPKHLITATGQRVTLRCSPRSGDLSVYWYQQSLDQGLQFLIQYYNGEERAKGNILERFSAQQFPDLHSELNLSSLELGDSALYFCASSATPGLAITGGNEQFFGPGTRLTVL.

The chain joins TRBV4-1 to TRBJ2-2; 15 bases are a match to TRBD2. This CDR3 has 20 amino acids. J lost 6 bases, V lost 1 base, and 12 bases had no gene match. In germline, CDR1 is MGHRA, CDR2 YSYEKL. This CDR3 is CASSQVKAVGLAGGSGELFF. The CDR3 nucleotides read TGCGCCAGCAGCCAAGTTAAGGCAGTTGGACTAGCGGGAGGGTCCGGGGAGCTGTTTTTT.

The chain links TRBV21-1 to TRBJ1-2; the DNA was not used to check the table's D call, TRBD1. TRBV21-1 represents a pseudogene. The CDR3 length is 17 residues. The CDR3: CASSKKALTGSNYGYTF. DNA for the CDR3: TGTGCCAGCAGCAAGAAAGCGCTGACAGGGTCTAACTATGGCTACACCTTC.

This chain links TRBV7-3 with TRBJ2-1; perhaps TRBD2 as D (6 bases). Germline CDR1 and CDR2: SGHTA and FQGTGA. This CDR3 comprises 14 residues. Trimming took off 1 base at V and 9 bases at J, with 13 bases between the two ends. The CDR3, as DNA: TGTGCCAGCAGCTTAATCGGCCTCGGGGGTGAGCAGTTCTTC. Protein product: CASSLIGLGGEQFF.

This clone has more than one count but fewer than ten. CDR3 in DNA: TGTGCCAGCAGTGGACTTCCTAGCACAGATACGCAGTATTTT. It yields the protein CASSGLPSTDTQYF. The V gene is TRBV13, the J gene TRBJ2-3, with D possibly TRBD2 on 5 matching bases. V shed 6 bases and J shed 0 bases, with 10 bases lying between them. Germline CDR1 is PRHDT and CDR2 is FYEKMQ (reference sequence). CDR3 size: 14 residues.

The CDR3 DNA is TGCGCCAGCAGCCAACCATACTTCAACACCGGGGAGCTGTTTTTT. It encodes CASSQPYFNTGELFF. This chain joins TRBV4-1 and TRBJ2-2, with D uncertain. V was trimmed by 2 bases and J by 2 bases, leaving 9 bases between them. This CDR3 is 15 amino acids long. Looked up from germline, CDR1 is MGHRA and CDR2 is YSYEKL.

V and J are TRBV10-3 and TRBJ1-5; 9 bases map to TRBD1. This CDR3 is built from 13 residues. The V and J ends lost 11 bases and 2 bases, in that order; junction bases with no gene match: 4. Looked up from germline, CDR1 is ENHRY and CDR2 is SYGVKD. The CDR3 is CAAQGARNQPQHF. DNA for the CDR3: TGTGCCGCACAGGGGGCGCGCAATCAGCCCCAGCATTTT.

This chain uses TRBV27 with TRBJ1-4, with D tentatively TRBD1 (6 bases). With 6 bases removed from V and 0 bases from J, the gap between germline ends came to 14 bases. The CDR3 runs 16 residues. The germline V gene encodes CDR1 MNHEY and CDR2 SMNVEV (reference sequence). Here the CDR3 reads CASSYRVGATNEKLFF. CDR3 coding DNA: TGTGCCAGCAGCTACAGGGTAGGGGCAACTAATGAAAAACTGTTTTTT.

The chain links TRBV7-6 to TRBJ2-1, with 7 positions matching TRBD2. This CDR3 spans 18 amino acids. V dropped 3 bases and J dropped 0; count of bases not matched to a gene: 11. Germline CDR1 reads SGHVS; CDR2 reads FNYEAQ. This CDR3 reads CASSLGSSSGLSYNEQFF. The CDR3 DNA sequence: TGTGCCAGCAGCTTGGGATCAAGTAGCGGGCTCTCCTACAATGAGCAGTTCTTC.

This clone was seen once. Other DNA sequences in the same sample also yield this CDR3. The chain joins TRBV27 to TRBJ1-5; D uncertain. Germline V CDR1 and CDR2: MNHEY, SMNVEV (reference sequence). This CDR3 region has 14 residues. Trimming cost V 2 bases and J 1 base, with 6 bases left between them. The CDR3: CASSLAGSNQPQHF. Written as DNA, the CDR3 is TGTGCCAGCAGTTTAGCGGGGAGCAATCAGCCCCAGCATTTT.

The rearrangement uses TRBV11-2 and TRBJ1-1; D may be TRBD1 (5 bases). In germline, CDR1 is SGHAT, CDR2 FQNNGV. Trimming cost V 5 bases and J 4 bases, with 11 bases left between them. The CDR3 has 13 residues. CDR3 in amino acids: CASSHGTGTEAFF. The CDR3 DNA follows: TGTGCCAGCAGCCACGGGACGGGCACTGAAGCTTTCTTT.

Here the CDR3 reads CASIIRGGVVNSEAFF. CDR3 nucleotide sequence: TGTGCCAGCATCATCCGGGGCGGGGTAGTTAATTCTGAAGCTTTCTTT. The chain is built from TRBV28 and TRBJ1-1, with a tentative D call TRBD1 (5 bases). The germline CDR1 and CDR2 sequences are MDHEN and SYDVKM. The germline V and J ends were trimmed by 7 bases and 6 bases, with 24 bases remaining between them. The CDR3 runs to 16 residues.

The chain employs TRBV7-2 and TRBJ1-6; 8 nucleotides match TRBD1. V lost 4 bases to trimming and J lost 9 bases; unmatched junction nucleotides: 5. The CDR3 runs to 14 residues. CDR1 and CDR2 from the germline V gene are SGHTA and FQGNSA. The CDR3 here is CASSWTGRVSPLHF. CDR3 in DNA: TGTGCCAGCAGCTGGACAGGGCGGGTTTCACCCCTCCACTTT.

The rearrangement links TRBV14 to TRBJ2-7; D uncertain. The V and J ends lost 0 bases and 2 bases respectively, with 2 bases between them. CDR1 and CDR2 (germline): SGHDN, FVKESK. The CDR3 is 12 amino acids. This CDR3 reads CASSQDAYEQYF. DNA for the CDR3: TGTGCCAGCAGCCAAGATGCCTACGAGCAGTACTTC.

The V call is TRBV5-4, the J call TRBJ1-1, with D perhaps matching TRBD1 (6 bases). This CDR3 comprises 14 residues. The germline CDR1 and CDR2 sequences are SGHNT and YYREEE (reference sequence). With 4 bases removed from V and 4 bases from J, the gap between germline ends came to 14 bases. For the CDR3, the DNA is TGTGCCAGCAGCCTCCGAGGGGGGGCCACTGAAGCTTTCTTT. It codes for CASSLRGGATEAFF.

The chain is built from TRBV2 and TRBJ2-3; D not resolved. V was shortened by 0 bases and J by 2 bases, with 9 bases between the two germline ends. Per the germline V gene, CDR1 is SNHLY and CDR2 is FYNNEI. This CDR3 region has 15 residues. CDR3 protein: CASSEAYWSTDTQYF. CDR3 DNA sequence: TGTGCCAGCAGTGAAGCATACTGGTCCACAGATACGCAGTATTTT.